A single sample gave rise to the 6 T cell receptor beta chains below, sequenced in a study of blood T cell repertoires in COVID-19. Profiled with immunoSEQ multiplex PCR; TCRdb holds only in-frame clones, not every one. The sample carries about 66,000 clones, over 75% recorded once. The sample taken for sequencing was peripheral blood. Every receptor here comes from a man between 70 and 80 years old with acute or convalescent COVID-19.

CDR3 coding DNA: TGTGCCAGCAGCTACGGACTAGCGGGGGAGGTAGATACGCAGTATTTT. This codes for CASSYGLAGEVDTQYF. This sequence joins TRBV13 and TRBJ2-3; 13 nucleotides match TRBD2. Unmatched junction bases numbered 6, after V lost 4 bases and J lost 5 bases. Germline CDR1 reads PRHDT; CDR2 reads FYEKMQ (reference sequence). The length of the CDR3 is 16 residues.

This chain links TRBV19 with TRBJ1-5; 8 bases fit TRBD1. The germline CDR1 and CDR2 sequences are LNHDA and SQIVND (reference sequence). The V segment lost 6 bases and the J segment 5 bases; nucleotides outside the gene matches: 9. The CDR3 length is 15 residues. Here the CDR3 DNA reads TGTGCCAGTAGCCGAGGGACAGGTGAATATCAGCCCCAGCATTTT. It yields the protein CASSRGTGEYQPQHF.

This chain links TRBV19 with TRBJ1-6; D is unresolved. The length of the CDR3 is 14 residues. The germline V and J ends were trimmed by 5 bases and 14 bases, with 19 bases remaining between them. CDR1 is LNHDA and CDR2 is SQIVND in the germline V gene (reference sequence). This CDR3 reads CASSVSLGGDSLHF. The CDR3 nucleotides are TGTGCCAGTAGTGTCTCCCTGGGCGGGGATTCCCTCCACTTT. Full variable domain (missing parts from reference TRBV19 and TRBJ1-6): DGGITQSPKYLFRKEGQNVTLSCEQNLNHDAMYWYRQDPGQGLRLIYYSQIVNDFQKGDIAEGYSVSREKKESFPLTVTSAQKNPTAFYLCASSVSLGGDSLHFGNGTRLTVT.

The chain uses TRBV6-5 and TRBJ1-6; the D is unclear. V shed 6 bases and J shed 7 bases, with 16 bases lying between them. Germline CDR1 MNHEY, CDR2 SVGAGI. The CDR3 runs to 15 residues. The CDR3 is CASRPTEGWNSPLHF. The DNA for the CDR3 is TGTGCCAGCAGGCCGACCGAGGGATGGAATTCACCCCTCCACTTT.

V usage is TRBV11-1 and J usage is TRBJ2-2; maybe TRBD1 (5 bases). This CDR3 has 13 amino acids. V dropped 5 bases and J dropped 5 bases, with 9 bases sitting between them. Germline V lookup: CDR1 SGHAT, CDR2 FQDESV (reference sequence). The CDR3 bases are TGTGCCAGCAGCCCCGACAGAACCGGGGAGCTGTTTTTT. It translates to CASSPDRTGELFF.

For this clone: This CDR3 is also generated by other DNA sequences in the sample. The chain employs TRBV18 and TRBJ2-6; 9 bases agree with TRBD2. This CDR3 region has 17 residues. Germline values: CDR1 KGHSH, CDR2 LQKENI. Trimming removed 5 bases from V and 2 bases from J; junction bases left unmatched: 7. In DNA form, the CDR3 reads TGTGCCAGCTCATCTGGGCGGGGGGGCCCTGGGGCCAACGTCCTGACTTTC. This encodes CASSSGRGGPGANVLTF.